The sequence of this T cell receptor beta chain was determined in a study of blood T cell repertoires in COVID-19. This clone has just a few counts. Germline V CDR1 and CDR2: LGHDT, YNNKEL (reference sequence). The CDR3 is 20 amino acids. J lost 2 bases, V lost 1 base, and 9 bases had no gene match. Sequencing used immunoSEQ multiplex PCR; TCRdb keeps in-frame clones, though not all of them. The sample contains 220,000 or so clones, 85% to 90% of which appear only once. The genes are TRBV3-1 (or the pseudogene TRBV3-2) and TRBJ2-2; 14 bases map to TRBD2. The sequence came from a woman aged 50 to 60 with acute COVID-19. Sequences were obtained from PBMCs or T cells enriched from blood (not recorded which). The CDR3 DNA sequence: TGTGCCAGCAGCCAAGCCCCAGGACTAGCGGGAGGTTCCAACACCGGGGAGCTGTTTTTT. It encodes CASSQAPGLAGGSNTGELFF.